This record covers a single T cell receptor (beta chain). What it binds is not known. Libraries were prepared by immunoSEQ multiplex PCR; TCRdb keeps only in-frame clonotypes and omits some of them. The sample yields about 160,000 clones, 70% to 90% seen once. This specimen comes from a study of cytomegalovirus exposure and HLA in healthy donors. The wider study: The same platform as the roughly 700 first-cohort repertoires was used for the 130 or so validation repertoires, a later analysis reported.

Overall study results and limits: Published work reported that the classifier diagnosed cytomegalovirus status with high specificity and sensitivity. Cytomegalovirus association was listed for roughly 160 TCR beta chains.

Source material: PBMCs. The TCR comes from a woman in her 30s in good health and CMV-seronegative.

CDR3 nucleotides: TGTGCCAGCAGTCAAACGACTAGCCCCCTCTACGAGCAGTACTTC. Protein sequence: CASSQTTSPLYEQYF. The V call is TRBV5-4, the J call TRBJ2-7, with TRBD2 matching 7 bases. This CDR3 is 15 amino acids long. Trimming at V came to 5 bases and at J to 3 bases, leaving 11 bases not matched to a gene. Per germline, CDR1 SGHNT and CDR2 YYREEE (reference sequence).